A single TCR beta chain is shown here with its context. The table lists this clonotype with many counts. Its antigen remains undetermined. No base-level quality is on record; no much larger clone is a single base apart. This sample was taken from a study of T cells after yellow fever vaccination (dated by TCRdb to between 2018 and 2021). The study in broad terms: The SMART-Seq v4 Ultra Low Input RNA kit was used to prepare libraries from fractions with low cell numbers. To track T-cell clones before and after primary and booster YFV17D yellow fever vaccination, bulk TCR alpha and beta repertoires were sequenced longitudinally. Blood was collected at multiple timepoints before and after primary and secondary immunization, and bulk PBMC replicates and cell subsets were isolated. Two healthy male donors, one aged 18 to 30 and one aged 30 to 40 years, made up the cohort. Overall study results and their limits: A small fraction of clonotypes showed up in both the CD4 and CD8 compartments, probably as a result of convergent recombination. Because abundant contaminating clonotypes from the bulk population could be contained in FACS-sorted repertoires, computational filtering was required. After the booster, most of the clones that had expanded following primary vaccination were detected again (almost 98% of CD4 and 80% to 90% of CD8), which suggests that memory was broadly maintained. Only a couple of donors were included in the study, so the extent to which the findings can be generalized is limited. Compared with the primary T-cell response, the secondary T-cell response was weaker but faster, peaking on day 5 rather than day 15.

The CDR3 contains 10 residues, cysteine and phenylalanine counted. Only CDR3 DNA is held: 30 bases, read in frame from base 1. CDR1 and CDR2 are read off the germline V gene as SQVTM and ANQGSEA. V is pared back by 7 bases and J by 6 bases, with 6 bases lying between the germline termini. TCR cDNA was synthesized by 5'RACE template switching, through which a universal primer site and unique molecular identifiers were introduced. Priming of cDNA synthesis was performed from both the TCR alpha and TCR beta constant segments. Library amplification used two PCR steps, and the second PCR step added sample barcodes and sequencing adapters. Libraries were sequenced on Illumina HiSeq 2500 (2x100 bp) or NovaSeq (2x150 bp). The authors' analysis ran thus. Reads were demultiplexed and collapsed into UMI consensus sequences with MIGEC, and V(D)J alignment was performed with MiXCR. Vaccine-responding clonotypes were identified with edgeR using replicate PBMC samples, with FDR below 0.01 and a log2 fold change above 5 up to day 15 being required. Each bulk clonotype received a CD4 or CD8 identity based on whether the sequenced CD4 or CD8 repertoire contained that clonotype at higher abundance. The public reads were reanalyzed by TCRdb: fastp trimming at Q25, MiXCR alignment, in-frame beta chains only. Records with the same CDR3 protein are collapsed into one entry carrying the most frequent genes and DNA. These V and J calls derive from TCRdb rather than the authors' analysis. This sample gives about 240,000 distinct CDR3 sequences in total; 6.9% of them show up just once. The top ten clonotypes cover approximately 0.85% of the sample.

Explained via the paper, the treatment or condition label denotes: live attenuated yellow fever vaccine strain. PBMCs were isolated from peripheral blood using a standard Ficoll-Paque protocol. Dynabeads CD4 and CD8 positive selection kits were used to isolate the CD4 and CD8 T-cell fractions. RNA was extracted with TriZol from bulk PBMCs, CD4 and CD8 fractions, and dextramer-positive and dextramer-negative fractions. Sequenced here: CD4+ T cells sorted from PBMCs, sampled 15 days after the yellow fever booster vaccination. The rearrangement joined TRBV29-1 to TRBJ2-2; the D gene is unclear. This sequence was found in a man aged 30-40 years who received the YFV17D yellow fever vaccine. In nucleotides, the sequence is TGCAGCGCCCTCGCCGGGGAGCTGTTTTTT. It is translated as CSALAGELFF.